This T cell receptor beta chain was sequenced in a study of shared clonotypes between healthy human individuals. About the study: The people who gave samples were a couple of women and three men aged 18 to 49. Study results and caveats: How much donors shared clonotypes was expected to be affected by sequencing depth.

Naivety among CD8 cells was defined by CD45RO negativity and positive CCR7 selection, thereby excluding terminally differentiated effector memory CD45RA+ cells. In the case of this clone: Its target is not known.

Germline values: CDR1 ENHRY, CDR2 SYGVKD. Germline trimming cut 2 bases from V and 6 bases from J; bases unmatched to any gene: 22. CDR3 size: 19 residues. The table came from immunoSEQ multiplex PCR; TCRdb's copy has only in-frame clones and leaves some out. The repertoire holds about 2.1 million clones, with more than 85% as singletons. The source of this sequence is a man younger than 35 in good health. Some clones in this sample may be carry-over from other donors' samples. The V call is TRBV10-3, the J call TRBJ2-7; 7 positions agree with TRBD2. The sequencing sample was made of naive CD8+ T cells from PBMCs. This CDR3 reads CAISEPDFRDYLREGEQYF. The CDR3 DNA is TGTGCCATCAGTGAGCCCGATTTCCGGGACTACCTCCGGGAAGGCGAGCAGTACTTC.